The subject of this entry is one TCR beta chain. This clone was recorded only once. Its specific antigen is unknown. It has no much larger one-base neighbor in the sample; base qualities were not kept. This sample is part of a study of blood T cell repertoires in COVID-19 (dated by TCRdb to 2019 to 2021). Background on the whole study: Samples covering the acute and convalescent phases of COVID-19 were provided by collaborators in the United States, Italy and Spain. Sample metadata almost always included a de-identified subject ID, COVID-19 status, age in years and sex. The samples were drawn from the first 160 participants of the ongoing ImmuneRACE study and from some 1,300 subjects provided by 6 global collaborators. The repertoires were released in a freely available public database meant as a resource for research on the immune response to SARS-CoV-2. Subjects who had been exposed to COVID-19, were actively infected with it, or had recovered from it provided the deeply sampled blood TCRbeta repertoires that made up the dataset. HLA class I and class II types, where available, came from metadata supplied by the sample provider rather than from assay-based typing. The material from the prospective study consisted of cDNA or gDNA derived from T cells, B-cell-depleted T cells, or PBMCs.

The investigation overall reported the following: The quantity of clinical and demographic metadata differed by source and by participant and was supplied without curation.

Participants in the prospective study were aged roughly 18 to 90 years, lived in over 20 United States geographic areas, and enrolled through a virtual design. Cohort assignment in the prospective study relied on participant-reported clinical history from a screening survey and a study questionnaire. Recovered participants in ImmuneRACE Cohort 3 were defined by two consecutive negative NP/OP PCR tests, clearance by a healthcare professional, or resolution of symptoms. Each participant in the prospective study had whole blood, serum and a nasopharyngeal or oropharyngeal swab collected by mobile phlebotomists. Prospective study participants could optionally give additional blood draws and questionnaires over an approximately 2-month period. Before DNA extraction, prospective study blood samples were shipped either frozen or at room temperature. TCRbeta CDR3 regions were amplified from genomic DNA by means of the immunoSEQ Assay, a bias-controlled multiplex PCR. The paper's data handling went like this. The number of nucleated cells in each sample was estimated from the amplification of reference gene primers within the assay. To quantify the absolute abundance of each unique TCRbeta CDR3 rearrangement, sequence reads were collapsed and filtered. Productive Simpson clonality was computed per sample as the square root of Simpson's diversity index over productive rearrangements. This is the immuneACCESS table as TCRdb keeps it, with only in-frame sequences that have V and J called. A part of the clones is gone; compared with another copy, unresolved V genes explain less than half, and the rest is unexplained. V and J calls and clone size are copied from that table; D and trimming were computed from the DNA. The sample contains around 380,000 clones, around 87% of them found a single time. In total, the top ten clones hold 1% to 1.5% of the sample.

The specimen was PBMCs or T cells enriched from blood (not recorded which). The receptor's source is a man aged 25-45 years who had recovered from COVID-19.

The CDR3 amino acid sequence is: CASSLLGGDEQYF. Read as DNA, the sequence is TGTGCCAGCAGCTTACTAGGGGGCGACGAGCAGTACTTC. The V and J segments used are TRBV7-2 and TRBJ2-7, and TRBD1 matches 7 of the central bases. The CDR3 goes from the cysteine to the phenylalanine over 13 residues. Of all the DNA, just the CDR3 is kept, 39 bases in frame from base 1. Relative to germline, V is missing 2 bases and J is missing 5 bases, with 3 bases of the junction outside any gene match. Via the germline V gene, CDR1 is SGHTA and CDR2 FQGNSA.